This T cell receptor (beta chain) originates from a study of blood T cell repertoires in COVID-19. The overall study: Samples came from the United States, Italy and Spain, spanning acute and convalescent COVID-19. In each case, the material was cDNA or gDNA derived from T cells, B-cell-depleted T cells, or PBMCs.

This clone is a singleton in its sample. V lost 0 bases and J lost 1, with 9 bases in between. Germline V lookup: CDR1 SGHRS, CDR2 YFSETQ. CDR3 length: 15 amino acids. Original processing notes: How many nucleated cells were present was estimated from reference gene primer amplification. Clones were read by immunoSEQ multiplex PCR, and TCRdb kept only the in-frame ones, dropping some. V and J calls and clone size are given by that table; D and trimming were obtained from the DNA. Among about 300,000 clones, 65% to 85% were seen once, and the ten largest hold almost 1.5%. The V and J genes are TRBV5-1 and TRBJ2-3, with unresolved D. Sample: peripheral blood. The source is a human donor with COVID-19, enrolled during active disease. The donor label of this sample is uncertain. The CDR3 DNA reads as TGCGCCAGCAGCTTGGATTGGGCAGGCACAGATACGCAGTATTTT. Its protein product is CASSLDWAGTDTQYF.